This note documents a single T cell receptor beta chain sequence. The sample holds a few counts of this clonotype. Its antigen is currently not known. It has no much larger one-base neighbor in the sample; base qualities were not kept. PBMCs were isolated by Ficoll-Paque density gradient centrifugation. This sample was included in a study of T-cell memory formation after mild COVID-19 (dated by TCRdb to the early 2020s). As for the study more broadly: Most TCR sequence clusters were specific to one of the two donors. T-cell clones expanding and contracting after mild COVID-19 in two donors were tracked by longitudinal TCRalpha and TCRbeta repertoire sequencing. The cohort was made up of two young adult volunteers, one female and one male, who were previously healthy. The full study reports these points: Some responding clones were detected in pre-infection memory, suggesting pre-existing cross-reactive memory T cells joined the SARS-CoV-2 response. Whether the second-wave clones peaking on day 37 were SARS-CoV-2 specific was not confirmed. Clones contracting from day 15 to 85 had balanced CD4/CD8 phenotypes, while a second wave expanding from day 15 to 37 was biased towards CD4+. Only a couple of mild cases were covered by the study, and larger cohorts that include severe cases with pre-infection samples were considered necessary. Contracting CD4+ clones were found mainly in CM and EM memory subsets, while CD8+ clones were enriched in EMRA.

Counted from cysteine to phenylalanine, this CDR3 has 13 amino acids. The only DNA kept is the CDR3, 39 bases in frame from the first base. According to the germline V gene, CDR1 reads SNHLY and CDR2 reads FYNNEI. V is shortened by 1 base, J by 2 bases, and the region joining them spans 5 bases. The sequencer listed for this sample is Illumina NovaSeq 6000. Using 5'RACE with constant-segment primers, TCRalpha and TCRbeta cDNA libraries were constructed, with sample barcodes and unique molecular identifiers added in the process. Trizol reagent was used to extract RNA from every sample. Libraries were amplified in two PCR steps, with a second sample barcode and Illumina TruSeq adapters added in the second step. Sequencing of the libraries was done on an Illumina NovaSeq, producing 2 x 150 bp paired-end reads. In the authors' own workflow: Demultiplexing of reads and collapsing into UMI-guided consensus sequences were performed with migec v1.2.7. Using mixcr v2.1.11, UMI consensuses were aligned to TRA and TRB V and J templates and then assembled into clonotypes. A clonotype was counted as expanded or contracted only if both edgeR and NoisET called the change significant, with noise models trained on biological replicates. edgeR calls used a false discovery rate-adjusted p below 0.01 and a log2 fold-change threshold of 1. As an exploratory analysis of dynamics, max-normalized trajectories of the 1000 most abundant clonotypes were examined by PCA with hierarchical clustering. Separately sequenced CD4+ and CD8+ repertoires were used to assign a CD4 or CD8 phenotype to each responding clone. The public reads were reanalyzed by TCRdb: fastp trimming at Q25, MiXCR alignment, in-frame beta chains only. For every CDR3 protein sequence, its rows merge into one entry that carries the most common genes and DNA. The V and J calls, along with clone size, are taken from TCRdb and not from the paper's own processing. Across this sample there are around 35,000 distinct CDR3 sequences, with about 7.3% seen only once. The top ten constitute 25% to 30% of the sample.

This clonotype was sampled from a man between 18 and 29 years old who had mild COVID-19 (a few samples of this study predate the infection). The sample titles of this study are shuffled in the database, so cell type and time point are left out; the donor was told from shared clones. The sequence links TRBV2 to TRBJ2-5, with the D gene call left open. Sample: PBMCs or a T cell subset sorted from them (not recorded which). The DNA sequence follows: TGTGCCAGCAGTGAAGTGAGTCAAGAGACCCAGTACTTC. Translated, this gives CASSEVSQETQYF.